This T cell receptor beta chain was retrieved from a study of blood T cell repertoires in COVID-19. Study details: The United States, Italy and Spain were the sources of the acute and convalescent COVID-19 samples.

The V end was cut by 4 bases, the J end by 0 bases, with 7 bases between. Germline V gives CDR1 MNHEY, CDR2 SMNVEV (reference sequence). The length of the CDR3 is 13 residues. Profiled with immunoSEQ multiplex PCR; TCRdb holds only in-frame clones, not every one. The profile shows approximately 200,000 clones, about 85% of them singletons. In terms of age and location, participants ranged from roughly 18 to 100 years and lived in about 25 US areas. Donors of Cohort 3 who recovered were those that had two negative PCRs, clearance, or symptom resolution. Sequencing was performed on PBMCs or T cells enriched from blood (not recorded which). The source is a woman aged 25 to 39 who had recovered from COVID-19. V is TRBV27 and J is TRBJ2-7; tentative D call: TRBD1 (6 bases). CDR3 bases: TGTGCCAGCAGTTCGACAGGCTCCTACGAGCAGTACTTC. This encodes CASSSTGSYEQYF.